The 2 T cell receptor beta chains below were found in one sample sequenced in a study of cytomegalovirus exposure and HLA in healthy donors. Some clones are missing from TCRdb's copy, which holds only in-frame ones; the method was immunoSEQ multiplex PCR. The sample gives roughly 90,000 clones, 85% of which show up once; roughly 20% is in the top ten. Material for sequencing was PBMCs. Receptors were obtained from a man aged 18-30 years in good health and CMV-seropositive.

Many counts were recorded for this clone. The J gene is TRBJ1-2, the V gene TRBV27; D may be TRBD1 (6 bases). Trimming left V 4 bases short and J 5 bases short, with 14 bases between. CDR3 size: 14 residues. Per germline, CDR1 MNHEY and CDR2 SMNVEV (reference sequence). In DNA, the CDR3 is TGTGCCAGCAGTTCGACGACAGGCCCATATGGCTACACCTTC. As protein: CASSSTTGPYGYTF.

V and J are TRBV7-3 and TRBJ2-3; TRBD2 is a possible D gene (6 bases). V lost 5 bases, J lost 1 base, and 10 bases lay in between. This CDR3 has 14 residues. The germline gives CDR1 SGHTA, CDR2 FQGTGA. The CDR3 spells CASSPTGGTDTQYF. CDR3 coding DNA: TGTGCCAGCAGCCCGACGGGGGGCACAGATACGCAGTATTTT.